This T cell receptor beta chain was captured by sequencing in a study of CD8+ T cells in alopecia areata. Turning to the study itself: Severity of treated patients was scored by affected scalp percentage.

J was trimmed by 3 bases and V by 11 bases; bases with no gene match: 21. This CDR3 has 17 residues. The V gene's germline CDR1 is SGHVS and CDR2 FQNEAQ. The treatment was: oral pan-JAK inhibitor, 5-10 mg twice daily. cDNA prepared by RNA extraction and subsequent reverse transcription served as the template for sequencing. The assay was immunoSEQ multiplex PCR, and TCRdb's table has in-frame clones only and misses some. The sample has some 200,000 clones; over 45% are singletons. The rearrangement uses TRBV7-8 and TRBJ2-7; 8 bases align to TRBD2. The receptor was isolated from a human donor with alopecia areata. The sequencing here drew on CD4+ T cells sorted from blood, taken at week 24, from a patient treated with tofacitinib. CDR3 nucleotide sequence: TGTGCCTCCCACCGATTAAGGCGGGAGGATTTCGTCTACGAGCAGTACTTC. Translation gives CASHRLRREDFVYEQYF.